Shown below are 8 T cell receptor beta chains from a single sample sequenced in a study of T cells in localized non-small cell lung cancer. Assay: immunoSEQ multiplex PCR; the TCRdb copy retains only in-frame clones and omits some. The table has under 10,000 clones, under 95% seen once. Material: peripheral blood, obtained before any cancer treatment. The receptors were gathered from a woman aged 35 to 75 with stage I lung adenocarcinoma.

The chain recombines TRBV2 with TRBJ2-2, with D perhaps TRBD2 (5 bases). Looked up from germline, CDR1 is SNHLY and CDR2 is FYNNEI. This CDR3 is built from 16 residues. V was pared by 2 bases and J by 2 bases, with 12 bases between. DNA for the CDR3: TGTGCCAGCAGTGAATACCGCGGGTCTAACACCGGGGAGCTGTTTTTT. As protein: CASSEYRGSNTGELFF.

The V gene is TRBV2, the J gene TRBJ2-5; possible D gene TRBD1, 5 bases. Trimming cost V 3 bases and J 0 bases, with 11 bases left between them. In germline, CDR1 is SNHLY, CDR2 FYNNEI. The CDR3 loop spans 15 amino acids. Here the CDR3 DNA reads TGTGCCAGCAGTGAGCAGGGCGGTCACCAAGAGACCCAGTACTTC. It codes for CASSEQGGHQETQYF.

J is TRBJ2-7 and V is TRBV29-1, with 12 bases identical to TRBD1. CDR1 is SQVTM and CDR2 is ANQGSEA in the germline V gene. Losses at the gene ends were 6 bases for V and 6 bases for J; bases not matched to a gene: 6. This CDR3 is built from 13 residues. The CDR3 bases are TGCAGCGTGGAGCCGGGACAGGGGGCCGAGCAGTACTTC. This codes for CSVEPGQGAEQYF.

CDR3 loop: CASSPPTQGMGGEKLFF. CDR3 sequence (DNA): TGTGCCAGCTCACCACCAACGCAGGGCATGGGAGGTGAAAAACTGTTTTTT. The chain couples TRBV18 to TRBJ1-4, with TRBD1 as a possible D gene (5 bases). V was cut by 0 bases and J by 7 bases, with 18 bases left in between. This CDR3 has 17 amino acids. The germline CDR1 and CDR2 sequences are KGHSH and LQKENI.

The rearrangement uses TRBV7-8 and TRBJ2-5, with D perhaps matching TRBD2 (5 bases). V was trimmed by 0 bases and J by 3 bases, leaving 11 bases between them. The CDR3 covers 15 residues. Germline V gene sequence: CDR1 SGHVS, CDR2 FQNEAQ. The CDR3 protein is CASSLAPGSEETQYF. CDR3 sequence (DNA): TGTGCCAGCAGCTTAGCGCCGGGATCAGAAGAGACCCAGTACTTC.

V and J are TRBV30 and TRBJ1-4; D unresolved. V lost 3 bases and J lost 8, with 4 bases in between. The length of the CDR3 is 10 residues. Germline V gene sequence: CDR1 GTSNPN, CDR2 SVGIG (reference sequence). The DNA of the CDR3 is TGTGCCTGGAGAGGAGAAAAACTGTTTTTT. Residues: CAWRGEKLFF.

As DNA, the CDR3 is TGTGCCAGTAGTATAGTCAGGGGGAACCAGCCCCAGCATTTT. Translation gives CASSIVRGNQPQHF. This sequence joins TRBV19 and TRBJ1-5; 7 bases are a match to TRBD1. Trimming removed 1 base from V and 7 bases from J; junction bases left unmatched: 4. The germline V gene has CDR1 LNHDA and CDR2 SQIVND (reference sequence). CDR3 length: 14 amino acids.

J is TRBJ2-6 and V is TRBV7-9, with a tentative D call TRBD2 (5 bases). CDR3 length equals 16 residues. The germline V gene encodes CDR1 SEHNR and CDR2 FQNEAQ (reference sequence). V was pared by 5 bases and J by 2 bases, with 13 bases between. The CDR3 sequence: CASSLNLRAGANVLTF. The CDR3 DNA sequence: TGTGCCAGCAGCCTAAACCTGAGGGCTGGGGCCAACGTCCTGACTTTC.